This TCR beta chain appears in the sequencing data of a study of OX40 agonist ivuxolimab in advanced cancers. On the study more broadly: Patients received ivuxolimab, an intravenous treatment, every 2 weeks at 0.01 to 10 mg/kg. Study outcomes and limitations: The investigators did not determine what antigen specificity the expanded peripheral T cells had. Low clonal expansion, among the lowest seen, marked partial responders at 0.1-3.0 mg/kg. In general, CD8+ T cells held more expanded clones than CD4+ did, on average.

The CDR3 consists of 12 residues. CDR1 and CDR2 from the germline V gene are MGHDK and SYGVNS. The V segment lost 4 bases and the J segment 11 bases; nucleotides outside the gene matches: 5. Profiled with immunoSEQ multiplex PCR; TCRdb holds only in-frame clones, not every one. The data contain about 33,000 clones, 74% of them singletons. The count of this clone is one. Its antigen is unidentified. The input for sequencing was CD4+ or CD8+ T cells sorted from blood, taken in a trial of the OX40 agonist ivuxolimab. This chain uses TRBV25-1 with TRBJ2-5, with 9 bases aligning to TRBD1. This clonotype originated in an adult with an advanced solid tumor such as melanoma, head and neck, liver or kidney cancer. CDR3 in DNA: TGTGCCAGCAGTGGGCCTGACAGGGGGCAGTACTTC. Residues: CASSGPDRGQYF.